These 22 T cell receptor beta chains originate from one sample sequenced in a study of T cell changes during pregnancy in multiple sclerosis (dated by TCRdb to about 2019). Libraries were prepared through the immunoSEQ multiplex PCR assay. TCRdb took over this immuneACCESS table, retaining in-frame rearrangements with V and J assigned. Such tables are incomplete; in checked studies, under half of the missing clones stem from an unresolved V gene, and the remainder is unexplained. For this sample the table gives some 90,000 clones, of which 91% were detected only once. About 1.6% of the sample rests with the top ten. The sample in question was peripheral blood, obtained after pregnancy. The receptors derive from a female donor in good health, enrolled as a control in a pregnancy study.

The V gene is TRBV30, the J gene TRBJ2-7; 9 bases are a match to TRBD1. CDR3 length: 15 residues. Germline lookup yields CDR1 GTSNPN and CDR2 SVGIG (reference sequence). The V segment lost 4 bases and the J segment 0 bases; nucleotides outside the gene matches: 7. This CDR3 is CAWTSGQGPSYEQYF. The DNA for the CDR3 is TGTGCCTGGACTAGCGGACAGGGGCCCTCCTACGAGCAGTACTTC.

The chain employs TRBV15 and TRBJ1-1; no definite D call. Germline values: CDR1 LNHNV, CDR2 YYDKDF (reference sequence). The CDR3 is made up of 14 amino acids. Trimming left V 8 bases short and J 1 base short, with 14 bases between. The CDR3 DNA is TGTGCCACCGAGGCGGGAGGGAAGAACACTGAAGCTTTCTTT. Amino acid sequence: CATEAGGKNTEAFF.

Here the CDR3 DNA reads TGTGCCAGCAGGAGACAGGGGTTGGGGAATGAGCAGTTCTTC. Its protein is CASRRQGLGNEQFF. The rearrangement links TRBV6-1 to TRBJ2-1; 8 bases map to TRBD1. Trimming took 6 bases from V and 7 from J; bases not matched to a gene: 8. Germline-derived CDR1 and CDR2 are MNHNS and SASEGT. The CDR3 extends over 14 amino acids.

This rearrangement joins TRBV6-5 to TRBJ1-3; D gene ambiguous. This CDR3 comprises 14 residues. Trimming cost V 7 bases and J 0 bases, with 10 bases left between them. Germline values: CDR1 MNHEY, CDR2 SVGAGI. The CDR3 DNA sequence: TGTGCCAGCAAGCAGGACTACTCTGGAAACACCATATATTTT. Its protein product is CASKQDYSGNTIYF.

This chain joins TRBV25-1 and TRBJ1-4; possibly TRBD1 for D (5 bases). Germline V gene data show CDR1 as MGHDK and CDR2 as SYGVNS. The V end was cut by 4 bases, the J end by 7 bases, with 13 bases between. This CDR3 region has 14 residues. The DNA of the CDR3 is TGTGCCAGCAGTGTCCCCGGGGGGGGTGAAAAACTGTTTTTT. This translates into CASSVPGGGEKLFF.

This chain joins TRBV6-6 and TRBJ2-3, with 15 positions matching TRBD2. Germline V CDR1 and CDR2: MNHNY, SVGAGI (reference sequence). The CDR3 contains 15 residues. J lost 6 bases, V lost 5 bases, and 3 bases had no gene match. CDR3 protein: CASSDGTSGGDTQYF. CDR3 in DNA: TGTGCCAGCAGTGACGGGACTAGCGGGGGGGATACGCAGTATTTT.

This clone occurred once. V usage is TRBV4-2 and J usage is TRBJ2-3; 10 bases align to TRBD2. CDR1 is LGHNA and CDR2 is YNFKEQ in the germline V gene. This CDR3 region has 16 residues. J was trimmed by 3 bases and V by 1 base; bases with no gene match: 4. CDR3 nucleotides: TGTGCCAGCAGCCAAGCGGGTAGCGGGGGGACAGATACGCAGTATTTT. It translates to CASSQAGSGGTDTQYF.

This sequence joins TRBV7-9 and TRBJ2-3, with 8 positions matching TRBD1. Unmatched junction bases numbered 3, after V lost 7 bases and J lost 6 bases. The CDR3 extends over 12 amino acids. Per germline, CDR1 SEHNR and CDR2 FQNEAQ (reference sequence). CDR3 DNA sequence: TGTGCCAGCAACAGACAGGGGGATACGCAGTATTTT. Its translation is CASNRQGDTQYF.

This sequence joins TRBV28 and TRBJ2-1, with TRBD1 identical over 7 bases. Germline-derived CDR1 and CDR2 are MDHEN and SYDVKM. V gave up 3 bases and J gave up 6 bases; unmatched junction bases: 8. The CDR3 loop spans 15 amino acids. CDR3 residues: CASSFPTSGGNEQFF. CDR3 nucleotide sequence: TGTGCCAGCAGTTTCCCAACCTCAGGGGGCAATGAGCAGTTCTTC.

This chain connects TRBV1 to TRBJ1-6; TRBD1, as called in the table, went unchecked against the DNA. TRBV1 is deemed a pseudogene. The CDR3 covers 14 residues. The CDR3 region is CTSSRGQYPSPLHF. The CDR3 region has the DNA TGCACCAGCAGCCGGGGACAGTACCCCTCACCCCTCCACTTT.

The chain has TRBV10-3 and TRBJ1-5, with D perhaps TRBD1 (5 bases). Germline lookup yields CDR1 ENHRY and CDR2 SYGVKD. This CDR3 contains 14 residues. V gave up 5 bases and J gave up 5 bases, with 13 bases separating them. CDR3 bases: TGTGCCATCAGTCCAGGGTCCGCGGATCAGCCCCAGCATTTT. Translation gives CAISPGSADQPQHF.

This sequence joins TRBV7-2 and TRBJ2-7, with 9 bases matching TRBD1. The germline V gene encodes CDR1 SGHTA and CDR2 FQGNSA. CDR3 length equals 13 residues. V trimming: 5 bases; J trimming: 6 bases; junction bases outside the gene matches: 5. The CDR3 DNA reads as TGTGCCAGCAGCACGGACAGGGGCGGCGAGCAGTACTTC. This gives the protein CASSTDRGGEQYF.

V usage is TRBV5-5 and J usage is TRBJ1-5, with TRBD1 matching over 9 bases. CDR3 length: 15 residues. Germline-derived CDR1 and CDR2 are SGHKS and YYEKEE (reference sequence). V gave up 4 bases and J gave up 5 bases; unmatched junction bases: 7. The chain's CDR3 is CASSKGTGFDQPQHF. The CDR3 nucleotides read TGTGCCAGCAGCAAGGGGACAGGGTTCGATCAGCCCCAGCATTTT.

V is TRBV18 and J is TRBJ1-4, with D hard to call. Per germline, CDR1 KGHSH and CDR2 LQKENI. The CDR3 consists of 15 residues. With 3 bases removed from V and 4 bases from J, the gap between germline ends came to 12 bases. The CDR3 loop reads CASSPSKSGNEKLFF. The CDR3 nucleotides are TGTGCCAGCTCACCCTCTAAATCTGGTAATGAAAAACTGTTTTTT.

This sequence joins TRBV6-6 and TRBJ2-3; D unresolved. Trimming removed 6 bases from V and 6 bases from J, with 7 bases in between. Germline V gives CDR1 MNHNY, CDR2 SVGAGI (reference sequence). CDR3 length: 11 residues. The CDR3 bases are TGTGCCAGCAGCCAGTGGGATACGCAGTATTTT. Its translation: CASSQWDTQYF.

The V gene is TRBV28, the J gene TRBJ2-5, with D perhaps matching TRBD2 (6 bases). Trimming cost V 2 bases and J 3 bases, with 10 bases left between them. The length of the CDR3 is 14 residues. Germline V gene data show CDR1 as MDHEN and CDR2 as SYDVKM. The CDR3: CASSLDPGEETQYF. In DNA form, the CDR3 reads TGTGCCAGCAGTTTAGACCCGGGGGAAGAGACCCAGTACTTC.

This clone was picked up one time. V is TRBV4-3 and J is TRBJ2-5, with 8 bases lining up with TRBD1. The trim removed 0 bases at V and 2 bases at J, leaving 5 bases unmatched. The CDR3 sequence is 16 residues long. Germline V gene lookup returns CDR1 LGHNA and CDR2 YSLEER. The CDR3 region is CASSQDPGGWQETQYF. In DNA, the CDR3 is TGCGCCAGCAGCCAAGATCCAGGGGGCTGGCAAGAGACCCAGTACTTC.

The chain uses TRBV30 and TRBJ2-1; tentatively, D is TRBD2 (6 bases). This CDR3 has 11 residues. CDR1 and CDR2 from the germline V gene are GTSNPN and SVGIG (reference sequence). V shed 3 bases and J shed 9 bases, with 9 bases lying between them. The CDR3 sequence is CAWRSGLEQFF. In DNA, the CDR3 is TGTGCCTGGAGGTCGGGACTTGAGCAGTTCTTC.

This clone was observed a handful of times. CDR3 DNA sequence: TGTGCCAGCTCCGGGGATCCAAGTTCACCCCTCCACTTT. This gives the protein CASSGDPSSPLHF. The chain employs TRBV18 and TRBJ1-6; the D is unclear. The V gene's germline CDR1 is KGHSH and CDR2 LQKENI. The CDR3 has 13 residues. Trimming left V 6 bases short and J 9 bases short, with 12 bases between.

CDR3 coding DNA: TGTGCCATCAGTGAGTCGAGACAGGGTAAAGGTGGCTACACCTTC. Residues: CAISESRQGKGGYTF. The rearrangement joins TRBV10-3 to TRBJ1-2, with 7 bases identical to TRBD1. The trim removed 0 bases at V and 7 bases at J, leaving 8 bases unmatched. In germline, CDR1 is ENHRY, CDR2 SYGVKD. The CDR3 has 15 residues.

The J gene is TRBJ2-2, the V gene TRBV6-5; D not certain. Trimming took off 2 bases at V and 1 base at J, with 8 bases between the two ends. Germline V gives CDR1 MNHEY, CDR2 SVGAGI. This CDR3 contains 15 residues. CDR3 in amino acids: CASSYGLLNTGELFF. In nucleotides, the CDR3 is TGTGCCAGCAGTTACGGGCTGCTGAACACCGGGGAGCTGTTTTTT.

The chain has TRBV23-1 and TRBJ2-5; 7 nucleotides line up with TRBD1. TRBV23-1 is labeled an ORF, and its function is uncertain. CDR3 length: 15 amino acids. J lost 5 bases, V lost 9 bases, and 15 bases had no gene match. Written as DNA, the CDR3 is TGCGCCAGATCAGAGGGGACAGTCCTCACGGAGACCCAGTACTTC. Its translation is CARSEGTVLTETQYF.